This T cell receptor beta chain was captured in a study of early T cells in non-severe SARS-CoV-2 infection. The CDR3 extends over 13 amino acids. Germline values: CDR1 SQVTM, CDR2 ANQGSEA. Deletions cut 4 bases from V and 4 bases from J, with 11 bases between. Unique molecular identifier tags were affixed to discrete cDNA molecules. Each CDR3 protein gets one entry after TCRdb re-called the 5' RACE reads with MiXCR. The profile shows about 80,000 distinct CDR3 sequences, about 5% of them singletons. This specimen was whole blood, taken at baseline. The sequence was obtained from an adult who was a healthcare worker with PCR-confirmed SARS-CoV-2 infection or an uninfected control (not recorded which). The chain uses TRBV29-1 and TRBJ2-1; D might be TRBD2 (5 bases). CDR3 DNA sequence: TGCAGCGTTGGCCCTACGGGGTACAATGAGCAGTTCTTC. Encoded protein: CSVGPTGYNEQFF.